One sample yielded the 26 T cell receptor beta chains listed below, sequenced in a study of cytomegalovirus exposure and HLA in healthy donors. PCR amplification relied on 60 Vbeta primers (plus 13 Jbeta primers). Some clones are missing from TCRdb's copy, which holds only in-frame ones; the method was immunoSEQ multiplex PCR. The top ten clones hold about 7% of a sample with just under 95,000 clones, 60% to 85% of them seen once. The specimen sequenced was PBMCs. Every receptor here comes from a man between 45 and 60 years old in good health and CMV-seropositive.

The V and J genes are TRBV14 and TRBJ2-1, with 8 bases matching TRBD2. The CDR3 spans 14 residues. V shed 4 bases and J 7 bases; nucleotides not matched to a gene: 6. Looked up from germline, CDR1 is SGHDN and CDR2 is FVKESK. This CDR3 is CASSLLAGGNEQFF. In nucleotides, the CDR3 is TGTGCCAGCAGCCTTCTGGCGGGGGGTAATGAGCAGTTCTTC. Drawing the rest from reference TRBV14 and TRBJ2-1, the complete variable domain is EAGVTQFPSHSVIEKGQTVTLRCDPISGHDNLYWYRRVMGKEIKFLLHFVKESKQDESGMPNNRFLAERTGGTYSTLKVQPAELEDSGVYFCASSLLAGGNEQFFGPGTRLTVL.

The genes are TRBV5-1 and TRBJ2-2; a weak D match, TRBD2 (6 bases). Germline CDR1 reads SGHRS; CDR2 reads YFSETQ. Trimming left V 4 bases short and J 4 bases short, with 17 bases between. The CDR3 loop spans 16 amino acids. The CDR3 sequence: CASSLLAGILTGELFF. The CDR3 DNA sequence: TGCGCCAGCAGCCTTCTGGCGGGGATCCTCACCGGGGAGCTGTTTTTT.

This chain uses TRBV7-2 with TRBJ2-3, with D uncertain. The V end lost 5 bases, the J end lost 3 bases, and 18 bases lay between the germline ends. CDR1 and CDR2 from the germline V gene are SGHTA and FQGNSA. The CDR3 is made up of 16 amino acids. The chain's CDR3 is CASSPEGTTATDTQYF. Written as DNA, the CDR3 is TGTGCCAGCAGCCCGGAAGGAACTACCGCGACAGATACGCAGTATTTT.

The CDR3 bases are TGCGCCAGCAGCCAAAACCCTCCGGGACAGGGGGCTTGGGAGCAGTACTTC. Encoded protein: CASSQNPPGQGAWEQYF. The J gene is TRBJ2-7, the V gene TRBV4-3; TRBD1 agrees at 12 bases. This CDR3 region has 17 residues. Germline-derived CDR1 and CDR2 are LGHNA and YSLEER. The V gene end was trimmed by 2 bases and the J gene end by 7 bases; junction bases not matched to a gene: 12.

The gene calls are TRBV30 and TRBJ2-3, with D tentatively TRBD1 (6 bases). The germline V gene encodes CDR1 GTSNPN and CDR2 SVGIG (reference sequence). Trimming cost V 0 bases and J 6 bases, with 16 bases left between them. The CDR3 length is 15 residues. The CDR3 sequence is CAWSVRTGSGDTQYF. In DNA, the CDR3 is TGTGCCTGGAGTGTACGAACAGGGAGTGGTGATACGCAGTATTTT.

This clone was observed once. The chain carries TRBV18 and TRBJ1-4, with 8 positions matching TRBD1. CDR1 KGHSH and CDR2 LQKENI come from the germline V gene. This CDR3 spans 14 amino acids. Losses at the gene ends were 0 bases for V and 8 bases for J; bases not matched to a gene: 2. In DNA, the CDR3 is TGTGCCAGCTCACCACCAGGACAGGGCGAAAAACTGTTTTTT. Translation: CASSPPGQGEKLFF.

As for this clone: Germline is not matched at one junction end, which may reflect a read error. The V call is TRBV6-5, the J call TRBJ1-5; D is unresolved. CDR1 is MNHEY and CDR2 is SVGAGI in the germline V gene. This CDR3 is built from 13 residues. The CDR3 here is CASSYTERQPQNF. For the CDR3, the DNA is TGTGCCAGCAGTTATACAGAACGGCAGCCCCAGAATTTT.

V gene TRBV7-2 combines with J gene TRBJ2-1, with D tentatively TRBD1 (5 bases). Germline V gene data show CDR1 as SGHTA and CDR2 as FQGNSA. The germline V and J ends were trimmed by 0 bases and 1 base, with 7 bases remaining between them. The CDR3 length is 15 residues. CDR3: CASSLAQGSYNEQFF. Here the CDR3 DNA reads TGTGCCAGCAGCTTAGCCCAGGGTTCCTACAATGAGCAGTTCTTC.

The CDR3 here is CASSWSAGQLFF. CDR3 sequence (DNA): TGTGCCAGCAGTTGGAGTGCGGGTCAACTGTTTTTT. This chain links TRBV27 with TRBJ1-4, with D unclear. The CDR3 totals 12 residues. From germline, CDR1 is MNHEY and CDR2 SMNVEV (reference sequence). The V and J ends lost 4 bases and 12 bases respectively, with 12 bases between them.

The chain couples TRBV5-4 to TRBJ2-1, with 11 nucleotides matching TRBD2. V trimming: 2 bases; J trimming: 2 bases; junction bases outside the gene matches: 3. There are 16 residues in the CDR3. Germline CDR1 reads SGHNT; CDR2 reads YYREEE (reference sequence). The DNA of the CDR3 is TGTGCCAGCAGCTTCCCTAGCGGGGGGCCCTACAATGAGCAGTTCTTC. Translation gives CASSFPSGGPYNEQFF.

This chain uses TRBV2 with TRBJ1-1, with 8 nucleotides matching TRBD1. This CDR3 is 17 amino acids long. CDR1 and CDR2 (germline): SNHLY, FYNNEI. V dropped 4 bases and J dropped 1; count of bases not matched to a gene: 11. CDR3 bases: TGTGCCAGCAGTGTAGGTAGAACAGGGGGATCGAACACTGAAGCTTTCTTT. It codes for CASSVGRTGGSNTEAFF.

There are a few counts of this clone. This rearrangement joins TRBV30 to TRBJ1-2; D not resolved. Germline loops: CDR1 GTSNPN, CDR2 SVGIG (reference sequence). Trimming left V 4 bases short and J 4 bases short, with 10 bases between. The CDR3 consists of 12 residues. The CDR3 DNA is TGTGCCTGGACCCCCCGAGGCTATGGCTACACCTTC. Protein product: CAWTPRGYGYTF.

The rearrangement links TRBV30 to TRBJ2-5; 8 bases map to TRBD1. The length of the CDR3 is 13 residues. J gave up 2 bases and V 4 bases, and 3 bases lay outside the gene matches. Looked up from germline, CDR1 is GTSNPN and CDR2 is SVGIG (reference sequence). The chain's CDR3 is CAWTQGGQETQYF. The CDR3 DNA sequence: TGTGCCTGGACACAGGGGGGTCAAGAGACCCAGTACTTC.

The chain links TRBV5-1 to TRBJ2-3; unclear D gene. Looked up from germline, CDR1 is SGHRS and CDR2 is YFSETQ. V lost 4 bases and J 2 bases, leaving 8 bases between the germline ends. The CDR3 extends over 13 amino acids. The chain's CDR3 is CASSEVFTDTQYF. DNA of the CDR3: TGCGCCAGCAGCGAGGTCTTCACAGATACGCAGTATTTT.

The chain combines TRBV19 with TRBJ2-2; the match to TRBD2 covers 12 bases. V shed 5 bases, J shed 6 bases, and the junction held 7 bases outside the gene matches. Germline lookup yields CDR1 LNHDA and CDR2 SQIVND (reference sequence). The CDR3 totals 16 residues. CDR3 region: CASSAPSGGAAGELFF. DNA for the CDR3: TGTGCCAGTAGTGCCCCTAGCGGGGGGGCCGCCGGGGAGCTGTTTTTT.

The chain is built from TRBV27 and TRBJ2-7; TRBD1 matches at 7 bases. The V segment lost 4 bases and the J segment 3 bases; nucleotides outside the gene matches: 6. Germline V CDR1 and CDR2: MNHEY, SMNVEV (reference sequence). This CDR3 comprises 14 residues. The CDR3 region is CASSWRGDSYEQYF. The CDR3 DNA reads TGTGCCAGCAGTTGGCGAGGGGACAGCTACGAGCAGTACTTC.

The chain employs TRBV5-1 and TRBJ2-5; 12 bases agree with TRBD2. The end of the DNA aligns better with TRBJ2-7, so the J call may be wrong. The CDR3 is 16 residues long. Germline V gives CDR1 SGHRS, CDR2 YFSETQ. CDR3 protein: CASSPALGLAGYEQYF. CDR3 DNA: TGCGCCAGCAGCCCCGCTTTGGGACTAGCGGGCTACGAGCAGTACTTC.

The J gene is TRBJ1-2, the V gene TRBV4-3, with 12 bases that match TRBD1. CDR3 length: 19 amino acids. Trimming cost V 1 base and J 2 bases; bases outside gene matches: 11. The germline CDR1 and CDR2 sequences are LGHNA and YSLEER. The CDR3 DNA is TGCGCCAGCAGCCAAGGCACGAGGGACAGGGGGCTACAAAACTATGGCTACACCTTC. Translated: CASSQGTRDRGLQNYGYTF.

The chain uses TRBV11-2 and TRBJ1-1; 7 bases match TRBD1. CDR1 and CDR2 (germline): SGHAT, FQNNGV. The CDR3 is made up of 14 amino acids. After removal of 1 base from V and 4 bases from J, the junction contained 3 bases not matched to a gene. CDR3 nucleotides: TGTGCCAGCAGCTTAGGAAGGGGGCTCACTGAAGCTTTCTTT. It translates to CASSLGRGLTEAFF.

This clone turned up a few times. This rearrangement joins TRBV6-6 to TRBJ1-1; D is unclear. V was cut by 2 bases and J by 2 bases, with 9 bases left in between. This CDR3 spans 14 amino acids. The germline V gene encodes CDR1 MNHNY and CDR2 SVGAGI (reference sequence). The chain's CDR3 is CASSYPGPNTEAFF. DNA for the CDR3: TGTGCCAGCAGTTACCCTGGGCCTAACACTGAAGCTTTCTTT.

The CDR3 protein is CASSLTGGGAGTGELFF. DNA for the CDR3: TGTGCCAGCAGCTTAACTGGCGGGGGGGCCGGGACCGGGGAGCTGTTTTTT. J is TRBJ2-2 and V is TRBV7-3, with TRBD2 identical over 9 bases. Trimming at V came to 0 bases and at J to 5 bases, leaving 7 bases not matched to a gene. Germline lookup yields CDR1 SGHTA and CDR2 FQGTGA. The CDR3 extends over 17 amino acids.

The rearrangement joins TRBV9 to TRBJ2-3; TRBD1 agrees at 8 bases. The germline CDR1 and CDR2 sequences are SGDLS and YYNGEE. The CDR3 length is 13 residues. The V gene end was trimmed by 1 base and the J gene end by 7 bases; junction bases not matched to a gene: 2. The CDR3 bases are TGTGCCAGCAGCGTATGGACAGGGAATACGCAGTATTTT. Protein product: CASSVWTGNTQYF.

The chain is built from TRBV6-5 and TRBJ2-7, with 7 nucleotides matching TRBD1. Germline V CDR1 and CDR2: MNHEY, SVGAGI. J was trimmed by 3 bases and V by 5 bases; bases with no gene match: 10. This CDR3 spans 15 amino acids. DNA for the CDR3: TGTGCCAGCAGTCCGCTTTCGACAGGGTTCTACGAGCAGTACTTC. Its translation: CASSPLSTGFYEQYF.

This clone was observed once. The CDR3 is CASRYLTGNTEAFF. DNA of the CDR3: TGTGCCAGCAGGTACCTGACAGGGAACACTGAAGCTTTCTTT. The V gene is TRBV6-5, the J gene TRBJ1-1, with D possibly matching TRBD1 (6 bases). The germline gives CDR1 MNHEY, CDR2 SVGAGI. Trimming took off 6 bases at V and 1 base at J, with 12 bases between the two ends. The CDR3 has 14 residues.

This rearrangement joins TRBV15 to TRBJ1-2, with a weak D call TRBD1 (6 bases). Trimming removed 0 bases from V and 5 bases from J, with 13 bases in between. CDR3 length: 15 amino acids. Germline V gives CDR1 LNHNV, CDR2 YYDKDF (reference sequence). This CDR3 reads CATSREKTGGYGYTF. CDR3 nucleotides: TGTGCCACCAGCAGAGAAAAGACAGGTGGATATGGCTACACCTTC.

A single count supports this clone. This chain connects TRBV27 to TRBJ1-1, with D possibly being TRBD1 (5 bases). The CDR3 has 15 residues. The V end lost 6 bases, the J end lost 1 base, and 15 bases lay between the germline ends. Germline V gene sequence: CDR1 MNHEY, CDR2 SMNVEV (reference sequence). This CDR3 is CASSPFAGKNTEAFF. CDR3 coding DNA: TGTGCCAGCAGCCCCTTTGCAGGGAAGAACACTGAAGCTTTCTTT.